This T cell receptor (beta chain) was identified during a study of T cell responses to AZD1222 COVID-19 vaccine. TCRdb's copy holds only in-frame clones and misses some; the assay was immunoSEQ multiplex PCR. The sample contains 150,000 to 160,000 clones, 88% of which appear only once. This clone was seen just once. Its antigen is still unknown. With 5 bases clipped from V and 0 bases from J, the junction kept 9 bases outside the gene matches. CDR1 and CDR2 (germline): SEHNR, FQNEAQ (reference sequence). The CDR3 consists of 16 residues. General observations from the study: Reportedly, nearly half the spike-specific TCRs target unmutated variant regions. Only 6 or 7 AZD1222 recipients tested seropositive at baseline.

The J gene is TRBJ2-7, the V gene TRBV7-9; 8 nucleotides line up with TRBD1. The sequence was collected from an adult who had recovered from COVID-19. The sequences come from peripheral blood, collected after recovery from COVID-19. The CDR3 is CASSQPRGRSSYEQYF. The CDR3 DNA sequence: TGTGCCAGCAGCCAGCCCAGGGGGCGAAGCTCCTACGAGCAGTACTTC.